Below, 5 T cell receptor beta chains from the same sample are listed, as sequenced in a study of human T cells and chemical hapten exposure. MiXCR was run by TCRdb on the RACE reads, yielding one entry per CDR3 protein. The sample lists under 200,000 distinct CDR3 sequences, approximately 30% occurring once. The sample's time point: patch test 3, about 24 weeks after DPC sensitization. Treatment noted: therapeutic diphenylcyclopropenone sensitization with weekly scalp DPC. Sequencing used whole blood, obtained in connection with sensitization to the hapten diphenylcyclopropenone (DPC). The origin of the receptors is a woman under 30 with alopecia areata. Some clones in this sample may be carry-over from other donors' samples.

The chain employs TRBV9 and TRBJ2-1, with D perhaps matching TRBD2 (6 bases). The germline V gene has CDR1 SGDLS and CDR2 YYNGEE. This CDR3 is built from 16 residues. Trimming shortened V by 0 bases and J by 4 bases, and 14 bases separated the two germline ends. CDR3 sequence (DNA): TGTGCCAGCAGCGTAGGGCGGGCCCGGGGGTACAATGAGCAGTTCTTC. Amino acid sequence: CASSVGRARGYNEQFF. The full variable domain, rest sourced from reference TRBV9 and TRBJ2-1, is DSGVTQTPKHLITATGQRVTLRCSPRSGDLSVYWYQQSLDQGLQFLIQYYNGEERAKGNILERFSAQQFPDLHSELNLSSLELGDSALYFCASSVGRARGYNEQFFGPGTRLTVL.

This clonotype was seen a few times. The chain joins TRBV27 to TRBJ1-1; 7 nucleotides agree with TRBD1. CDR1 is MNHEY, CDR2 SMNVEV, per germline (reference sequence). The J segment lost 6 bases and the V segment lost 5 bases, leaving 9 bases of the junction unmatched. The CDR3 has 14 residues. CDR3 region: CASSANRGGAEAFF. The CDR3 bases are TGTGCCAGCAGTGCTAACAGGGGTGGTGCTGAAGCTTTCTTT.

V and J are TRBV24-1 and TRBJ2-1; 13 bases are a match to TRBD2. The germline V gene has CDR1 KGHDR and CDR2 SFDVKD. This CDR3 contains 15 residues. With V trimmed by 3 bases and J by 10 bases, 5 bases remained unmatched. In nucleotides, the CDR3 is TGTGCCACCAGTGATCCGGGACTAGCGGGGCGGGAGCAGTTCTTC. This gives the protein CATSDPGLAGREQFF.

The rearrangement joins TRBV12-3 or TRBV12-4 to TRBJ2-1; possibly TRBD2 for D (5 bases). V was shortened by 6 bases and J by 8 bases, with 26 bases between the two germline ends. There are 17 residues in the CDR3. The CDR3 sequence: CASSPRAGHRNWDEQFF. In DNA, the CDR3 is TGTGCCAGCAGCCCCCGCGCGGGCCATAGGAACTGGGATGAGCAGTTCTTC.

There are a few counts of this clonotype. V and J are TRBV20-1 and TRBJ1-5; D is unclear. Trimming removed 1 base at V and 1 base at J, with 5 bases between. Germline V gives CDR1 DFQATT, CDR2 SNEGSKA (reference sequence). The CDR3 covers 13 residues. This CDR3 is CSARVGSNQPQHF. In DNA form, the CDR3 reads TGCAGTGCTAGAGTGGGAAGCAATCAGCCCCAGCATTTT.